These 32 T cell receptor beta chains came from one sample sequenced in a study of graft-versus-host responses after intestinal transplantation. Antigen specificity for these receptors is unknown. Libraries were prepared by immunoSEQ multiplex PCR; TCRdb keeps only in-frame clonotypes and omits some of them. The sample yields approximately 90,000 clones, 88% seen once. The sequences come from unstimulated CD4+ T cells sorted from spleen or lymph node cells, collected before transplant. All receptors come from a human donor who was the organ donor for an intestinal transplant.

The chain links TRBV6-5 to TRBJ2-7; 9 positions agree with TRBD2. V gave up 4 bases and J gave up 4 bases; unmatched junction bases: 8. The length of the CDR3 is 15 residues. Germline V gives CDR1 MNHEY, CDR2 SVGAGI. This chain's CDR3 is CASSSPAGGFYEQYF. As DNA, the CDR3 is TGTGCCAGCAGTTCTCCAGCGGGGGGTTTTTACGAGCAGTACTTC.

V is TRBV4-1 and J is TRBJ2-5; TRBD1 matches at 8 bases. V dropped 4 bases and J dropped 1; count of bases not matched to a gene: 8. CDR3 length: 16 amino acids. Germline V gene sequence: CDR1 MGHRA, CDR2 YSYEKL. The CDR3 nucleotides read TGCGCCAGCAGCCTCGCGTTGACAGGGGTCCAAGAGACCCAGTACTTC. Amino acids: CASSLALTGVQETQYF.

The J gene is TRBJ2-2, the V gene TRBV10-3; tentative D call: TRBD2 (5 bases). V dropped 3 bases and J dropped 4 bases, with 12 bases sitting between them. The CDR3 contains 15 residues. The germline CDR1 and CDR2 sequences are ENHRY and SYGVKD. CDR3 sequence reads: CAISEGKGGTGELFF. CDR3 DNA: TGTGCCATCAGTGAAGGGAAAGGAGGCACCGGGGAGCTGTTTTTT.

This clone came up a few times. V usage is TRBV5-6 and J usage is TRBJ2-7; 9 positions agree with TRBD1. CDR1 is SGHDT and CDR2 is YYEEEE in the germline V gene. V was clipped by 5 bases and J by 0 bases; unmatched bases: 3. CDR3 length equals 14 residues. The DNA of the CDR3 is TGTGCCAGCAGACGGACAGGGGACTCCTACGAGCAGTACTTC. Translating it yields CASRRTGDSYEQYF.

V and J are TRBV30 and TRBJ2-5, with TRBD2 matching over 11 bases. Per the germline V gene, CDR1 is GTSNPN and CDR2 is SVGIG (reference sequence). The CDR3 contains 14 residues. J gave up 7 bases and V 3 bases, and 7 bases lay outside the gene matches. The DNA for the CDR3 is TGTGCCTGGAGGCTAGCGGGGGGCGGTGTGACCCAGTACTTC. This translates into CAWRLAGGGVTQYF.

This clone has only a few counts. This chain links TRBV20-1 with TRBJ1-1; tentatively, D is TRBD1 (5 bases). V was clipped by 4 bases and J by 6 bases, with 9 bases between them. Germline CDR1 is DFQATT and CDR2 is SNEGSKA (reference sequence). CDR3 size: 11 residues. DNA for the CDR3: TGCAGTGCTAAGGCAGGGTCTGAAGCTTTCTTT. Translating it yields CSAKAGSEAFF.

The chain joins TRBV7-3 to TRBJ2-7, with a tentative D call TRBD2 (5 bases). V was cut by 8 bases and J by 6 bases, with 14 bases left in between. Germline assignment: CDR1 SGHTA and CDR2 FQGTGA. The CDR3 runs to 12 residues. The CDR3 DNA sequence: TGTGCCAGCGGAGGCGGTACGGGCGAGCAGTACTTC. Translating gives CASGGGTGEQYF.

This chain uses TRBV6-6 with TRBJ2-7; TRBD2 is a possible D gene (5 bases). The V end was cut by 5 bases, the J end by 3 bases, with 8 bases between. Germline assignment: CDR1 MNHNY and CDR2 SVGAGI (reference sequence). The CDR3 sequence is 12 residues long. This chain's CDR3 is CASSTGNYEQYF. DNA for the CDR3: TGTGCCAGCAGTACGGGGAACTACGAGCAGTACTTC.

The rearrangement links TRBV20-1 to TRBJ1-5, with D maybe TRBD1 (5 bases). The V and J ends lost 5 bases and 9 bases respectively, with 11 bases between them. The CDR3 runs to 11 residues. CDR1 is DFQATT, CDR2 SNEGSKA, per germline (reference sequence). In DNA form, the CDR3 reads TGCAGTGCTGCCCGGGGGGGGCCCCAGCATTTT. This translates into CSAARGGPQHF.

This rearrangement joins TRBV4-1 to TRBJ1-4; possibly TRBD1 for D (6 bases). The CDR3 loop spans 18 amino acids. CDR1 is MGHRA, CDR2 YSYEKL, per germline. V was clipped by 4 bases and J by 5 bases, with 23 bases between them. The CDR3 protein is CASSRSGTLYGTNEKLFF. The CDR3, as DNA: TGCGCCAGCAGCCGTAGCGGGACACTGTATGGGACAAATGAAAAACTGTTTTTT.

The chain carries TRBV29-1 and TRBJ2-3, with 7 bases identical to TRBD1. CDR3 size: 12 residues. The germline gives CDR1 SQVTM, CDR2 ANQGSEA. V lost 4 bases, J lost 4 bases, and 2 bases stayed unmatched. As DNA, the CDR3 is TGCAGCGTTGCCCAGGGGGCAGATACGCAGTATTTT. It translates to CSVAQGADTQYF.

This clone is a singleton in its sample. The V call is TRBV6-1, the J call TRBJ2-4; 9 bases map to TRBD1. The CDR3 sequence is 13 residues long. Germline CDR1 MNHNS, CDR2 SASEGT. Trimming at V came to 3 bases and at J to 15 bases, leaving 9 bases not matched to a gene. CDR3 DNA: TGTGCCAGCAGTGATCGGGGGGACAGGGTCGTGTACTTC. Its translation is CASSDRGDRVVYF.

The chain employs TRBV6-5 and TRBJ2-5; weak D call: TRBD1 (6 bases). CDR3 size: 13 residues. Germline lookup yields CDR1 MNHEY and CDR2 SVGAGI. V lost 6 bases and J 5 bases, leaving 13 bases between the germline ends. The CDR3 DNA sequence: TGTGCCAGCAGACAGGGAAGGAGTGAGACCCAGTACTTC. It translates to CASRQGRSETQYF.

V gene TRBV15 combines with J gene TRBJ2-7, with no clear D. Germline V CDR1 and CDR2: LNHNV, YYDKDF (reference sequence). Trimming cost V 0 bases and J 1 base, with 10 bases left between them. The CDR3 runs to 15 residues. This CDR3 reads CATSRDIGGSYEQYF. The CDR3 DNA follows: TGTGCCACCAGCAGAGATATCGGCGGTTCCTACGAGCAGTACTTC.

The V call is TRBV5-1, the J call TRBJ2-3, with 12 bases identical to TRBD2. The junction had 7 bases not matched to a gene; V was cut back by 0 bases and J by 5 bases. The germline CDR1 and CDR2 sequences are SGHRS and YFSETQ. This CDR3 has 17 amino acids. The CDR3 DNA sequence: TGCGCCAGCAGCTTGGACCCGGGACTAGCGGGCCGAGATACGCAGTATTTT. This translates into CASSLDPGLAGRDTQYF.

The V and J genes are TRBV5-1 and TRBJ2-7; D not certain. Per germline, CDR1 SGHRS and CDR2 YFSETQ. V gave up 4 bases and J gave up 3 bases, with 14 bases separating them. CDR3 length: 14 residues. The CDR3 DNA sequence: TGCGCCAGCAGCCTCCGGTTAGGCGGCTACGAGCAGTACTTC. This codes for CASSLRLGGYEQYF.

The V and J genes are TRBV2 and TRBJ2-7, with 11 nucleotides matching TRBD2. The junction had 19 bases not matched to a gene; V was cut back by 9 bases and J by 0 bases. The V gene's germline CDR1 is SNHLY and CDR2 FYNNEI. The CDR3 spans 19 residues. CDR3 in amino acids: CARGIYSGLAVQSSYEQYF. CDR3 nucleotides: TGTGCCAGAGGAATTTACTCGGGACTAGCGGTACAGAGCTCCTACGAGCAGTACTTC.

The rearrangement joins TRBV29-1 to TRBJ1-4; D is ambiguous. CDR1 is SQVTM and CDR2 is ANQGSEA in the germline V gene. This CDR3 has 12 amino acids. The V gene lost 3 bases and the J gene lost 8 bases, with 10 bases spanning the gap. The CDR3 DNA follows: TGCAGCGTTGAGGAGGGTTTCGAAAAACTGTTTTTT. Translated: CSVEEGFEKLFF. Supplemented by reference TRBV29-1 and TRBJ1-4, the full variable domain reads SAVISQKPSRDICQRGTSLTIQCQVDSQVTMMFWYRQQPGQSLTLIATANQGSEATYESGFVIDKFPISRPNLTFSTLTVSNMSPEDSSIYLCSVEEGFEKLFFGSGTQLSVL.

The V gene is TRBV15, the J gene TRBJ2-3; D unclear. The CDR3 has 12 amino acids. CDR1 and CDR2 from the germline V gene are LNHNV and YYDKDF (reference sequence). V was pared by 0 bases and J by 5 bases, with 3 bases between. CDR3 nucleotide sequence: TGTGCCACCAGCAGAGATCTAGATACGCAGTATTTT. Its protein is CATSRDLDTQYF.

The rearrangement links TRBV7-2 to TRBJ2-5, with 11 bases fitting TRBD2. CDR1 is SGHTA and CDR2 is FQGNSA in the germline V gene. With 2 bases clipped from V and 5 bases from J, the junction kept 10 bases outside the gene matches. The CDR3 is 17 residues long. The CDR3 DNA reads as TGTGCCAGCAGCTTACTCGGTAGCGGGGGGGCCTGGGAGACCCAGTACTTC. This encodes CASSLLGSGGAWETQYF. The variable domain in full, completed from reference TRBV7-2 and TRBJ2-5, reads GAGVSQSPSNKVTEKGKDVELRCDPISGHTALYWYRQSLGQGLEFLIYFQGNSAPDKSGLPSDRFSAERTGGSVSTLTIQRTQQEDSAVYLCASSLLGSGGAWETQYFGPGTRLLVL.

J is TRBJ2-5 and V is TRBV6-1; 9 bases are shared with TRBD2. The CDR3 has 14 amino acids. Germline V gene data show CDR1 as MNHNS and CDR2 as SASEGT. V was clipped by 5 bases and J by 1 base; unmatched bases: 2. DNA of the CDR3: TGTGCCAGCAGTCGCGGGGGGGCCCAAGAGACCCAGTACTTC. Its translation is CASSRGGAQETQYF.

This chain joins TRBV20-1 and TRBJ2-7, with a weak D call TRBD2 (7 bases). Looked up from germline, CDR1 is DFQATT and CDR2 is SNEGSKA (reference sequence). The CDR3 is 11 residues long. The CDR3 region is CSPWRGPEQYF. As DNA, the CDR3 is TGCAGCCCATGGCGGGGGCCCGAGCAGTACTTC.

This chain connects TRBV4-2 to TRBJ2-3, with TRBD2 identical over 16 bases. CDR1 is LGHNA, CDR2 YNFKEQ, per germline. This CDR3 region has 18 residues. Trimming at V came to 4 bases and at J to 0 bases, leaving 4 bases not matched to a gene. CDR3 bases: TGTGCCAGCAGCCCGGGACTAGCGGGAGGGTATAGCACAGATACGCAGTATTTT. Its translation: CASSPGLAGGYSTDTQYF.

The chain employs TRBV28 and TRBJ2-1; 9 positions match TRBD1. Looked up from germline, CDR1 is MDHEN and CDR2 is SYDVKM. V was clipped by 7 bases and J by 4 bases; unmatched bases: 8. The CDR3 length is 15 residues. The CDR3, as DNA: TGTGCCAGCATCGCTGCCGGGACAGGGTACAATGAGCAGTTCTTC. It is translated as CASIAAGTGYNEQFF.

The chain couples TRBV7-9 to TRBJ2-3; 8 nucleotides match TRBD1. Germline lookup yields CDR1 SEHNR and CDR2 FQNEAQ (reference sequence). Losses at the gene ends were 4 bases for V and 6 bases for J; bases not matched to a gene: 6. This CDR3 is built from 14 residues. The CDR3 loop reads CASSSGQVWDTQYF. CDR3 sequence (DNA): TGTGCCAGCAGCTCGGGACAGGTCTGGGATACGCAGTATTTT. The full variable domain, in which reference TRBV7-9 and TRBJ2-3 provide the parts outside the CDR3, is DTGVSQNPRHKITKRGQNVTFRCDPISEHNRLYWYRQTLGQGPEFLTYFQNEAQLEKSRLLSDRFSAERPKGSFSTLEIQRTEQGDSAMYLCASSSGQVWDTQYFGPGTRLTVL.

This sequence joins TRBV2 and TRBJ2-7; 11 nucleotides agree with TRBD2. The CDR3 is 15 amino acids. Germline V gene sequence: CDR1 SNHLY, CDR2 FYNNEI. Losses at the gene ends were 6 bases for V and 2 bases for J; bases not matched to a gene: 6. The CDR3 region is CASRPNSGGAYEQYF. The CDR3, as DNA: TGTGCCAGCAGACCCAATAGCGGGGGGGCCTACGAGCAGTACTTC. The variable domain in full, completed from reference TRBV2 and TRBJ2-7, reads EPEVTQTPSHQVTQMGQEVILRCVPISNHLYFYWYRQILGQKVEFLVSFYNNEISEKSEIFDDQFSVERPDGSNFTLKIRSTKLEDSAMYFCASRPNSGGAYEQYFGPGTRLTVT.

The chain is built from TRBV9 and TRBJ1-3; 8 positions match TRBD1. The CDR3 is 14 amino acids. The germline V gene encodes CDR1 SGDLS and CDR2 YYNGEE. V lost 0 bases and J lost 4; bases outside the gene matches: 0. This CDR3 is CASSVAGGGNTIYF. DNA of the CDR3: TGTGCCAGCAGCGTAGCAGGGGGCGGAAACACCATATATTTT.

The V and J genes are TRBV28 and TRBJ2-5, with 7 bases aligning to TRBD1. The closer fit of TRBJ2-7 to the DNA end suggests the J call may be wrong. CDR1 MDHEN and CDR2 SYDVKM come from the germline V gene. The CDR3 runs 15 residues. CDR3 in amino acids: CASSSPTGITYEQYF. For the CDR3, the DNA is TGTGCCAGCAGTTCCCCGACAGGGATAACCTACGAGCAGTACTTC.

The chain recombines TRBV15 with TRBJ2-1; tentative D call: TRBD2 (5 bases). Between the trimmed V and J ends, which lost 4 bases and 11 bases, there was a span of 18 bases. CDR3 length equals 14 residues. Germline values: CDR1 LNHNV, CDR2 YYDKDF (reference sequence). The chain's CDR3 is CATSTPKGGWKQFF. The CDR3 region has the DNA TGTGCCACCAGCACCCCAAAAGGCGGGTGGAAGCAGTTCTTC.

As regards this clone: One end of the junction fails to match germline, which may point to a read error. The gene calls are TRBV4-3 and TRBJ2-7; 8 bases are shared with TRBD1. The CDR3 is 20 residues long. Germline lookup yields CDR1 LGHNA and CDR2 YSLEER. The CDR3 DNA reads as TGCGTCAGCAGCCAAGATCGTTTCGTATCCGGGACAGGATCCCAAGGGGAGCAGTACTTC. It is translated as CVSSQDRFVSGTGSQGEQYF.

This clone was seen a single time. V and J are TRBV6-5 and TRBJ1-1; D may be TRBD1 (6 bases). Per the germline V gene, CDR1 is MNHEY and CDR2 is SVGAGI. This CDR3 is 14 amino acids long. The V gene lost 5 bases and the J gene lost 5 bases, with 15 bases spanning the gap. Written as DNA, the CDR3 is TGTGCCAGCAGTAATACAGGGAGTAGGACTGAAGCTTTCTTT. As protein: CASSNTGSRTEAFF.

V gene TRBV7-9 combines with J gene TRBJ1-5; D remains unclear. V gave up 2 bases and J gave up 4 bases, with 9 bases separating them. CDR3 size: 14 residues. The germline CDR1 and CDR2 sequences are SEHNR and FQNEAQ (reference sequence). CDR3 nucleotide sequence: TGTGCCAGCAGCTTATCTGCGGAGAATCAGCCCCAGCATTTT. Residues: CASSLSAENQPQHF.